The rows below give T cell receptor beta chains drawn from one sample of a study of memory CD8 T cells in hepatitis C reinfection. The table came from immunoSEQ multiplex PCR; TCRdb's copy has only in-frame clones and leaves some out. The sample has approximately 52,000 clones, under 90% seen once. Sequencing was done on a sample of naive CD8+ T cells sorted from blood. The receptors here all came from a man aged 18 to 29 with hepatitis C virus infection. Each CDR3 is given with its conserved first and last residue. The D gene is left open where the match is weak.

J gene,V gene,D gene,CDR3 protein
TRBJ2-6,TRBV7-9,.,CASSPPQYMEGGANVLTF
TRBJ2-7,TRBV6-1,TRBD2,CASSQGLAVYEQYF
TRBJ2-1,TRBV29-1,.,CTAVGIYNEQFF
TRBJ1-1,TRBV2,.,CASSGQEAEAFF
TRBJ2-3,TRBV27,.,CASSSRESTDTQYF
TRBJ2-2,TRBV9,.,CASSVLRDNTGELFF
TRBJ1-5,TRBV6-6,TRBD1,CASSYSRGGGQPQHF
TRBJ1-2,TRBV7-9,TRBD1,CASSSGQGTSNYGYTF
TRBJ2-2,TRBV19,TRBD2,CASSPHPGTSGSDTGELFF
TRBJ2-5,TRBV29-1,TRBD1,CSVRTGGEETQYF
TRBJ2-2,TRBV9,.,CASSLHAGDTGELFF
TRBJ2-3,TRBV7-9,TRBD2,CASSVTSGDPTDTQYF
TRBJ1-6,TRBV4-1,.,CASSQEPPPGSRSPLHF
TRBJ2-4,TRBV5-8,.,CASSSHEGILIKNIQYF
TRBJ2-2,TRBV7-6,.,CASSLAASSANTGELFF